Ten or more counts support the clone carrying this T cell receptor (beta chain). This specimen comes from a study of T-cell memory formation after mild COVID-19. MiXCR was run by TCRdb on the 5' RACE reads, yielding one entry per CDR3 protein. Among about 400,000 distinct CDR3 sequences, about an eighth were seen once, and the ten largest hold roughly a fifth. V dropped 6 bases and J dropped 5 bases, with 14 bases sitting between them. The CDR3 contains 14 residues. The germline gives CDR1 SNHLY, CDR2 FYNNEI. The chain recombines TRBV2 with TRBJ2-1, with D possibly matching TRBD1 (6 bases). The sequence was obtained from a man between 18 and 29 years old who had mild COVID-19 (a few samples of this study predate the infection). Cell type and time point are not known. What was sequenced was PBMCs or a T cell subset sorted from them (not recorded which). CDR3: CASRPGHLNNEQFF. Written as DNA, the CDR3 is TGTGCCAGCAGGCCGGGACACCTCAACAATGAGCAGTTCTTC. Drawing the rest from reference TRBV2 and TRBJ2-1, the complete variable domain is EPEVTQTPSHQVTQMGQEVILRCVPISNHLYFYWYRQILGQKVEFLVSFYNNEISEKSEIFDDQFSVERPDGSNFTLKIRSTKLEDSAMYFCASRPGHLNNEQFFGPGTRLTVL.